This TCR beta chain was captured by sequencing in a study of blood T cell repertoires in COVID-19. The overall study: The study drew acute and convalescent COVID-19 samples from the United States, Italy and Spain. PBMCs, B-cell-depleted T cells, or T cells were the source of the cDNA or gDNA that made up the material.

After removal of 5 bases from V and 6 bases from J, the junction contained 7 bases not matched to a gene. CDR1 ENHRY and CDR2 SYGVKD come from the germline V gene. CDR3 length equals 14 residues. Method: immunoSEQ multiplex PCR; TCRdb's copy keeps in-frame clones and lacks some. Seen here are 70,000 to 95,000 clones, about 80% observed once, and the top ten hold around 12%. Sequencing input: peripheral blood. The gene calls are TRBV10-3 and TRBJ1-5; 7 nucleotides match TRBD1. The receptor was isolated from a woman aged 40 to 50 with active or convalescent COVID-19. In nucleotides, the CDR3 is TGTGCCATCAGTAAGGACAGGCTCGGTCAGCCCCAGCATTTT. This translates into CAISKDRLGQPQHF.